The T cell receptor (beta chain) described here comes from a study of blood T cells in healthy people across ages. V dropped 11 bases and J dropped 7; count of bases not matched to a gene: 9. This CDR3 has 13 amino acids. CDR1 SGHTA and CDR2 FQGNSA come from the germline V gene. In regard to this clonotype: Its matching antigen is unknown.

Study-wide findings and caveats: CMV infection status of these donors was not known.

A second roughly 7 to 11 cycle PCR used barcoded and J-beta primers. TCRdb re-analysed the 5' RACE reads in MiXCR, keeping a single row per CDR3 protein. This table holds under 1,100,000 distinct CDR3 sequences, around 27% found once. These data are also associated with another study on T cells of mothers and their children. That paper adds: Mothers yielded over 9 million CDR3 reads, children some 2.8 million each. Related mother and child pairs showed slightly greater overlap (not significant) than unrelated pairs did.

The sequence was obtained from a girl between 2 and 10 years old in good health. The rearrangement links TRBV7-2 to TRBJ2-7, with 12 bases that match TRBD2. Sequencing was performed on blood. As DNA, the CDR3 is TGTGCCGTCCGGACTAGCGGGAATTATGAGCAGTACTTC. It specifies CAVRTSGNYEQYF.